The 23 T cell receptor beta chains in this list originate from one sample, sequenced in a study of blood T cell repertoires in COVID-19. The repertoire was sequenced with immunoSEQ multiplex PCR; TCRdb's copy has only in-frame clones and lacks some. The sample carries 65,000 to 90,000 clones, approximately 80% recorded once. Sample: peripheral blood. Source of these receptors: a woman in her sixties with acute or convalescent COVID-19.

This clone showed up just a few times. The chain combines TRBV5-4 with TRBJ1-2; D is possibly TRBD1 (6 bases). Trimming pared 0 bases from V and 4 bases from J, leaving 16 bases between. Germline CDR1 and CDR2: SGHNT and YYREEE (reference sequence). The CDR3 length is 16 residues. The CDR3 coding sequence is TGTGCCAGCAGCTTGGGCGGACAGAGTTTGAGCTATGGCTACACCTTC. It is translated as CASSLGGQSLSYGYTF.

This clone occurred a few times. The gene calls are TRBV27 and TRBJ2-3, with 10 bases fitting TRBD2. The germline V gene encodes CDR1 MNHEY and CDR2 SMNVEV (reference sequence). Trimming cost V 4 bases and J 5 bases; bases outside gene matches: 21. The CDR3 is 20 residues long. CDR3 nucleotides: TGTGCCAGCAGTTCCCGCCCCCTTAGCGGGAGGAGGGATAAGGGAGATACGCAGTATTTT. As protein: CASSSRPLSGRRDKGDTQYF.

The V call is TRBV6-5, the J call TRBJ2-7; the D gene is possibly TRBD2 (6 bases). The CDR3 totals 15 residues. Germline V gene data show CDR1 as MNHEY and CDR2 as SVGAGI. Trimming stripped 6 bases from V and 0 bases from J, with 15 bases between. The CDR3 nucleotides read TGTGCCAGCAGCCGCAGACTAGGTAGCTCCTACGAGCAGTACTTC. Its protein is CASSRRLGSSYEQYF.

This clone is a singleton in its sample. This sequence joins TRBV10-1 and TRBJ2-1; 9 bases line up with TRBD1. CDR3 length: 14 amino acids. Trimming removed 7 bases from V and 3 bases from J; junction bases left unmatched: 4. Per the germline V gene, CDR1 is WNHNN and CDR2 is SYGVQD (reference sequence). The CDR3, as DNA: TGCGCCAGCACGGCGGGACAGGGCTACAATGAGCAGTTCTTC. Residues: CASTAGQGYNEQFF.

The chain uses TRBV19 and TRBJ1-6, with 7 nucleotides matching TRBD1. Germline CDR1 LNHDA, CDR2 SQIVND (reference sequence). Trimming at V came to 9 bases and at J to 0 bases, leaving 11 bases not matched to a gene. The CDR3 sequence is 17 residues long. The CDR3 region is CASKQKGASSYNSPLHF. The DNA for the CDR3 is TGTGCCAGCAAGCAAAAGGGGGCGAGCTCCTATAATTCACCCCTCCACTTT.

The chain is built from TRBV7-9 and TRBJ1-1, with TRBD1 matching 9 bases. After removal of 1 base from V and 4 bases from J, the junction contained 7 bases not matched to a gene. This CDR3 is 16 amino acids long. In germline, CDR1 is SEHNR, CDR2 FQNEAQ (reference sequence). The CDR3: CASSLVDTGGSTEAFF. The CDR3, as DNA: TGTGCCAGCAGCTTAGTCGACACAGGGGGCAGCACTGAAGCTTTCTTT.

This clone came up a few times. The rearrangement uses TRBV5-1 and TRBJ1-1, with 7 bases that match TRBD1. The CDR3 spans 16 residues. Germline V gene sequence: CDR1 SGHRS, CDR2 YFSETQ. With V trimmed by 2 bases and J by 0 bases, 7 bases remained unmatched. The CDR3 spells CASSLGSGGLNTEAFF. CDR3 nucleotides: TGCGCCAGCAGCTTAGGTTCAGGGGGATTGAACACTGAAGCTTTCTTT.

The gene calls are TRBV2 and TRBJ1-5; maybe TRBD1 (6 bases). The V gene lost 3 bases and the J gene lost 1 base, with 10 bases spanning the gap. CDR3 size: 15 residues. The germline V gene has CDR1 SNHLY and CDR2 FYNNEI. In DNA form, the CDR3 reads TGTGCCAGCAGTGACAGGGGTCTGAGCAATCAGCCCCAGCATTTT. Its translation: CASSDRGLSNQPQHF.

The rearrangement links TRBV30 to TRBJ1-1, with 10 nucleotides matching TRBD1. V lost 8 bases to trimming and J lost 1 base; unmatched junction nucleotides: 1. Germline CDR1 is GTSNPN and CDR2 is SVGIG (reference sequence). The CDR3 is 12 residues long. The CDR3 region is CARTGGNTEAFF. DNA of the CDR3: TGTGCCCGGACAGGGGGGAACACTGAAGCTTTCTTT.

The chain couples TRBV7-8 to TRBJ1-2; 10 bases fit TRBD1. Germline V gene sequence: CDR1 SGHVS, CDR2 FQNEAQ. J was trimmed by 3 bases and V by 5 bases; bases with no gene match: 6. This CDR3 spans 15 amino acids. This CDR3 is CASSRKTGGDYGYTF. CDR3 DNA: TGTGCCAGCAGCCGGAAGACAGGGGGCGACTATGGCTACACCTTC.

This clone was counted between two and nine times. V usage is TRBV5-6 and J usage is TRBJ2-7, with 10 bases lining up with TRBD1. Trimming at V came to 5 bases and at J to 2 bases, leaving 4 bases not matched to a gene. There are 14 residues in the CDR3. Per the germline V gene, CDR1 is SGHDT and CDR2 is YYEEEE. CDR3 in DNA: TGTGCCAGCAGGCCCGGGACAGGGGCCTACGAGCAGTACTTC. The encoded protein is CASRPGTGAYEQYF.

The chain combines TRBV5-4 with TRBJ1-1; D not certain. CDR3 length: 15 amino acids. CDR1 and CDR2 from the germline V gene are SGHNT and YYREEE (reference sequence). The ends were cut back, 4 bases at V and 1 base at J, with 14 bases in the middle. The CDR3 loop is CASSPQRQWNTEAFF. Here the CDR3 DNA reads TGTGCCAGCAGCCCGCAGAGGCAGTGGAACACTGAAGCTTTCTTT.

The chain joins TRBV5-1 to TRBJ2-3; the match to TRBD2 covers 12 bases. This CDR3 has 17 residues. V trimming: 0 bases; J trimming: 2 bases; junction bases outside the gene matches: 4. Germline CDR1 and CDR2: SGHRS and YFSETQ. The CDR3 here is CASSLARTSGTTDTQYF. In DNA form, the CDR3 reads TGCGCCAGCAGCTTGGCTCGGACTAGCGGGACCACAGATACGCAGTATTTT.

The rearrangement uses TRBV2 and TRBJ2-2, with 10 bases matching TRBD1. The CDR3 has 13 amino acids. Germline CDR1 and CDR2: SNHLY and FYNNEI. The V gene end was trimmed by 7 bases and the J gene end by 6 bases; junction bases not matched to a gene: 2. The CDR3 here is CASMGQGSGELFF. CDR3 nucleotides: TGTGCCAGCATGGGACAGGGGTCCGGGGAGCTGTTTTTT.

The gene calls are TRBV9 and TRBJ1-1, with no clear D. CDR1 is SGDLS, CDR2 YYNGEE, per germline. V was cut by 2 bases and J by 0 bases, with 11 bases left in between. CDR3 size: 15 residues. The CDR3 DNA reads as TGTGCCAGCAGCGTGAGAGGGAACATGAACACTGAAGCTTTCTTT. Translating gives CASSVRGNMNTEAFF.

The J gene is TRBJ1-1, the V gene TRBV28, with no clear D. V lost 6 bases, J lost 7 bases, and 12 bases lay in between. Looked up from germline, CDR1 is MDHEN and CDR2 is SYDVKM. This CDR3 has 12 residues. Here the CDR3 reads CASSSNSGEAFF. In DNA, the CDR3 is TGTGCCAGCAGCTCAAATAGCGGTGAAGCTTTCTTT. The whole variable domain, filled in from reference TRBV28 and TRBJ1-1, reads DVKVTQSSRYLVKRTGEKVFLECVQDMDHENMFWYRQDPGLGLRLIYFSYDVKMKEKGDIPEGYSVSREKKERFSLILESASTNQTSMYLCASSSNSGEAFFGQGTRLTVV.

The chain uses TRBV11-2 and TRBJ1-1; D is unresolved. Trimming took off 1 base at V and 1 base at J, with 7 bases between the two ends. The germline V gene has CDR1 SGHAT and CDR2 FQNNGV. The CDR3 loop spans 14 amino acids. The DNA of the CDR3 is TGTGCCAGCAGCTTAGCGACATGGAACACTGAAGCTTTCTTT. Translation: CASSLATWNTEAFF.

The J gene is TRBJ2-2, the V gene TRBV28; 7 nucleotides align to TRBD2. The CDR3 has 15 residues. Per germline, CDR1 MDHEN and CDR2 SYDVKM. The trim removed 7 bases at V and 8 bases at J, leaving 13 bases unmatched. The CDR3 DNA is TGTGCCAGCACTTCCCGGCTAGCGGCAGGGGGGGAGCTGTTTTTT. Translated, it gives CASTSRLAAGGELFF.

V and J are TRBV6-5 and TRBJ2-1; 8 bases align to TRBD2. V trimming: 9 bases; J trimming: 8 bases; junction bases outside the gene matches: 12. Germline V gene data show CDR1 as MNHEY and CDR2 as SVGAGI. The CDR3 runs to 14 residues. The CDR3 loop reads CASATGLDIDEQFF. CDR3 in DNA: TGTGCCAGTGCCACGGGACTAGATATCGATGAGCAGTTCTTC.

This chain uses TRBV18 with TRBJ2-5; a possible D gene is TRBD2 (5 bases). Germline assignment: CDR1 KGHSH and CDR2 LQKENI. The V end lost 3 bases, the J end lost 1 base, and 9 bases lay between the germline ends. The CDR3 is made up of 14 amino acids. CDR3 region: CASSPGLSQETQYF. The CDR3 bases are TGTGCCAGCTCACCCGGACTGTCCCAAGAGACCCAGTACTTC.

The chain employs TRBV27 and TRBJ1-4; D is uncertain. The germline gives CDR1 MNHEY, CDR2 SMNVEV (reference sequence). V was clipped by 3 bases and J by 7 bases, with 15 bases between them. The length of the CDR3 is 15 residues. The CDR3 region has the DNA TGTGCCAGCAGTTTGAGGGAAGCATCGAGTGAAAAACTGTTTTTT. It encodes CASSLREASSEKLFF.

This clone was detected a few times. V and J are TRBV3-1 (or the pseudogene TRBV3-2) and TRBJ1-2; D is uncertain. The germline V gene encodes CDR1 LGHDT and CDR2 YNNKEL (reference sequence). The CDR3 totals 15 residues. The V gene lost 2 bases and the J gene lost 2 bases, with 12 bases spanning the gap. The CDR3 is CASSQSLGRNYGYTF. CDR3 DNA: TGTGCCAGCAGCCAATCCCTAGGCAGAAACTATGGCTACACCTTC.

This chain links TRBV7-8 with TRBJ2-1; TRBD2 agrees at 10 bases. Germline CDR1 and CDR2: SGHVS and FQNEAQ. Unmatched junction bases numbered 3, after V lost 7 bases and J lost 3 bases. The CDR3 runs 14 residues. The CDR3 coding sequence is TGTGCCAGCAAGCTAGCGGGAGTCTACAATGAGCAGTTCTTC. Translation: CASKLAGVYNEQFF.